This entry lists 8 T cell receptor beta chains sequenced from one sample in a study of T cells in Graves' hyperthyroidism and ophthalmopathy. There were TCR beta CDR3 regions amplified from RNA transcripts. HTBI primers were employed in a first-round RT-PCR of the TCR CDR3. TCRdb independently ran MiXCR on the multiplex PCR reads; one entry per CDR3 protein. The sample holds under 400,000 distinct CDR3 sequences, 15% to 19% seen once. The specimen was blood. The receptors derive from a woman under 30 with Graves' hyperthyroidism that later progressed to Graves' ophthalmopathy.

This clonotype was recorded at least ten times. The chain carries TRBV3-1 and TRBJ2-7; a weak D match, TRBD1 (6 bases). This CDR3 is 15 amino acids long. Germline assignment: CDR1 LGHDT and CDR2 YNNKEL (reference sequence). Between the trimmed V and J ends, which lost 0 bases and 3 bases, there was a span of 12 bases. The CDR3 bases are TGTGCCAGCAGCCAAGAAGGCAGGGGAGTCTACGAGCAGTACTTC. The encoded protein is CASSQEGRGVYEQYF.

This chain joins TRBV14 and TRBJ2-3; D gene unclear. CDR1 and CDR2 (germline): SGHDN, FVKESK. Trimming took 5 bases from V and 3 from J, leaving 18 bases between them. The CDR3 has 16 amino acids. CDR3 residues: CASSLAWQPLTDTQYF. The CDR3 nucleotides read TGTGCCAGCAGCTTGGCCTGGCAGCCTTTAACAGATACGCAGTATTTT.

This clonotype was found a few times. This chain connects TRBV9 to TRBJ2-3; 7 nucleotides align to TRBD2. CDR1 SGDLS and CDR2 YYNGEE come from the germline V gene. This CDR3 has 15 amino acids. The junction had 10 bases not matched to a gene; V was cut back by 7 bases and J by 2 bases. For the CDR3, the DNA is TGTGCCAGCTCGCTCGGGGGACTATCCACAGATACGCAGTATTTT. As protein: CASSLGGLSTDTQYF.

This chain links TRBV12-3 or TRBV12-4 with TRBJ2-7; D remains unclear. The CDR3 spans 16 residues. With 6 bases removed from V and 2 bases from J, the gap between germline ends came to 20 bases. The CDR3 spells CASSLRRASPTYEQYF. DNA of the CDR3: TGTGCCAGCAGCCTTAGAAGGGCGTCCCCTACCTACGAGCAGTACTTC.

This clonotype showed up many times. The V and J genes are TRBV6-1 and TRBJ1-5; 7 nucleotides agree with TRBD1. Germline loops: CDR1 MNHNS, CDR2 SASEGT. Unmatched junction bases numbered 9, after V lost 1 base and J lost 6 bases. The CDR3 extends over 16 amino acids. The DNA of the CDR3 is TGTGCCAGCAGTGAAGTCGGCAGGGGGACGGGTCAGCCCCAGCATTTT. Its protein product is CASSEVGRGTGQPQHF.

This clonotype is labeled large (0.1 to 1%). The chain has TRBV24-1 and TRBJ2-2; D is perhaps TRBD2 (6 bases). From germline, CDR1 is KGHDR and CDR2 SFDVKD. The CDR3 runs 14 residues. V shed 0 bases and J shed 5 bases, with 6 bases lying between them. The CDR3 region is CATSDLRETGELFF. The CDR3 coding sequence is TGTGCCACCAGTGATTTGCGGGAGACCGGGGAGCTGTTTTTT.

The table lists this clonotype with many counts. The CDR3 coding sequence is TGTGCCAGCAGTTCCTCATACAGGGGGCTGAGGCGCACTGAAGCTTTCTTT. Its translation: CASSSSYRGLRRTEAFF. V and J are TRBV28 and TRBJ1-1; the match to TRBD1 covers 9 bases. J was trimmed by 4 bases and V by 4 bases; bases with no gene match: 13. Germline V gene data show CDR1 as MDHEN and CDR2 as SYDVKM. The CDR3 consists of 17 residues.

V gene TRBV25-1 combines with J gene TRBJ1-1; D is possibly TRBD1 (5 bases). Germline values: CDR1 MGHDK, CDR2 SYGVNS. Trimming stripped 6 bases from V and 7 bases from J, with 15 bases between. This CDR3 spans 13 amino acids. CDR3 in amino acids: CASRWGQIVEAFF. In DNA, the CDR3 is TGTGCCAGCAGGTGGGGCCAGATTGTTGAAGCTTTCTTT.